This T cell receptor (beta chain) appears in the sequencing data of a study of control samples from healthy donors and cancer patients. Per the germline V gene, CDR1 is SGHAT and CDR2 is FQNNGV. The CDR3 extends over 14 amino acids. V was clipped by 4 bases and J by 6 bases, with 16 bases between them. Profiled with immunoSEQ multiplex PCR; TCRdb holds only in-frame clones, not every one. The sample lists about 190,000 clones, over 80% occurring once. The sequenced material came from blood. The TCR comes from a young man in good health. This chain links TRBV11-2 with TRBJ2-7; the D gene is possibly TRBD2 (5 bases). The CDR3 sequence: CASSSLSGRGEQYF. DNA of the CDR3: TGTGCCAGCAGCTCCCTCTCGGGCCGGGGCGAGCAGTACTTC.